This TCR beta chain was sequenced for a study of CD8 T cells in ankylosing spondylitis. Study observations and caveats: Blood of patients with ankylosing spondylitis appeared to be characterized by a TCR beta motif of roughly eight highly homologous variants. Significantly higher representation of disease-linked clones was reported for matched ankylosing spondylitis synovial fluid.

This CDR3 is built from 14 residues. CDR1 is SGHTA, CDR2 FQGNSA, per germline. The J segment lost 1 base and the V segment lost 5 bases, leaving 5 bases of the junction unmatched. On this clonotype itself: What it binds is unknown.

Construction of TCR beta libraries was performed using quantitative 5'-RACE with molecular barcodes. Using its own MiXCR run on the 5' RACE reads, TCRdb lists one record per CDR3 protein. Found here are a few hundred thousand distinct CDR3 sequences, 18% of them singletons; the top ten hold under 45%. The rearrangement joins TRBV7-2 to TRBJ2-7; 7 nucleotides match TRBD2. This TCR derives from a male donor with ankylosing spondylitis. Sequenced material: blood, either unsorted or a sorted T cell fraction (not recorded which). This CDR3 is CASSDRDYSYEQYF. The CDR3 DNA follows: TGTGCCAGCAGCGACCGGGACTATTCCTACGAGCAGTACTTC.